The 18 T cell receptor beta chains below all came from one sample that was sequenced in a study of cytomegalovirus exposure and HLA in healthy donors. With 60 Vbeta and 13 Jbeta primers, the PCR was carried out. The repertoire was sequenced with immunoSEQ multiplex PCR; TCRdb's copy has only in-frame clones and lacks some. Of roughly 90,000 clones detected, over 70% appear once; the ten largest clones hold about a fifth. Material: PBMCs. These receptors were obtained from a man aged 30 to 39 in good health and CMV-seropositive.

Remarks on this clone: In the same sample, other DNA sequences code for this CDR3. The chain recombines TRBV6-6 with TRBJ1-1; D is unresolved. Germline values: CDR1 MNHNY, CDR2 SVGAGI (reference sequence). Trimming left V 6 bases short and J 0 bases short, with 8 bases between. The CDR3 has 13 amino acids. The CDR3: CASSSPVNTEAFF. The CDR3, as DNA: TGTGCCAGCAGCTCACCGGTGAACACTGAAGCTTTCTTT.

The CDR3 DNA is TGTGCCAGCTCACCGGGACAAGACGACATTCAGTACTTC. Translated: CASSPGQDDIQYF. The chain has TRBV18 and TRBJ2-4; TRBD1 is a possible D gene (6 bases). The germline gives CDR1 KGHSH, CDR2 LQKENI. Trimming shortened V by 3 bases and J by 8 bases, and 11 bases separated the two germline ends. The CDR3 covers 13 residues.

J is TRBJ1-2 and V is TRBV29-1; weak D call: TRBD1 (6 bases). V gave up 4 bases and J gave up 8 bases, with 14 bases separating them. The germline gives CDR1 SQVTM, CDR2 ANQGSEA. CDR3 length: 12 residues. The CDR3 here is CSVGGGAGGYTF. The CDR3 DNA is TGCAGCGTTGGGGGGGGCGCGGGAGGCTACACCTTC.

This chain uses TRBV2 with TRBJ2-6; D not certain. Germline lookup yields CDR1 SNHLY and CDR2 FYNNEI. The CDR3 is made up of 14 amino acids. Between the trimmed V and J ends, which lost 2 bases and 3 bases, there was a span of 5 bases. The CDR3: CASSEPGGANVLTF. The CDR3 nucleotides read TGTGCCAGCAGTGAACCGGGTGGGGCCAACGTCCTGACTTTC.

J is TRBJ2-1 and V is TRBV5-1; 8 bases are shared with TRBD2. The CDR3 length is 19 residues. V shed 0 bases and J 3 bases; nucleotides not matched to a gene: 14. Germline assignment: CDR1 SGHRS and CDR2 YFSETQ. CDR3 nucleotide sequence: TGCGCCAGCAGCTTGGTAGTATCGGCGGGAGGCAGTAGCTACAATGAGCAGTTCTTC. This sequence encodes CASSLVVSAGGSSYNEQFF.

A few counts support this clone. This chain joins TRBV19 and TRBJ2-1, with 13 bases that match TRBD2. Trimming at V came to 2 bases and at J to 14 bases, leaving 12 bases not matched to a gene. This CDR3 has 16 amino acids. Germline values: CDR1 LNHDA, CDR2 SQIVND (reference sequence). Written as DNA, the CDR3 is TGTGCCAGTAGTATAAGTGGGACTAGCGGGAACTTTGAAAAGTTCTTC. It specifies CASSISGTSGNFEKFF.

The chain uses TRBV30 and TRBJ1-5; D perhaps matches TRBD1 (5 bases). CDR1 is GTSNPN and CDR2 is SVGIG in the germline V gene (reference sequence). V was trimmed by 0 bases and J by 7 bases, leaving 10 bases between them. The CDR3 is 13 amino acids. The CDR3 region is CAWSVQESQPQHF. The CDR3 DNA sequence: TGTGCCTGGAGTGTACAGGAATCACAGCCCCAGCATTTT.

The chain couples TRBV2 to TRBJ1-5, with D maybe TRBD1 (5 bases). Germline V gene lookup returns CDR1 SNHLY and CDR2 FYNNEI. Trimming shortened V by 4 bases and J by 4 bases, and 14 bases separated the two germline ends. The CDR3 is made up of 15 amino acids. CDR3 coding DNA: TGTGCCAGCAGTGGGGACCTCCGGGGGAATCAGCCCCAGCATTTT. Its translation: CASSGDLRGNQPQHF. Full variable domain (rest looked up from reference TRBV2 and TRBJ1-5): EPEVTQTPSHQVTQMGQEVILRCVPISNHLYFYWYRQILGQKVEFLVSFYNNEISEKSEIFDDQFSVERPDGSNFTLKIRSTKLEDSAMYFCASSGDLRGNQPQHFGDGTRLSIL.

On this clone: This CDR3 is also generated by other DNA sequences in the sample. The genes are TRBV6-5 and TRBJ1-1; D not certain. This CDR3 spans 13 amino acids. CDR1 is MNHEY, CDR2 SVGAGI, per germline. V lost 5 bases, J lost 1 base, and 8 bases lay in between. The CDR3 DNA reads TGTGCCAGCAGTCCCCCCGGGAACACTGAAGCTTTCTTT. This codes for CASSPPGNTEAFF.

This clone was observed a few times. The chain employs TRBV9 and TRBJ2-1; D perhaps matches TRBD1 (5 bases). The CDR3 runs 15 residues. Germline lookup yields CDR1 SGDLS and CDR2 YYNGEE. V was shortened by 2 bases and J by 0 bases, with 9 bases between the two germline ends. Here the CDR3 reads CASSVDSGSYNEQFF. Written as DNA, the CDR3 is TGTGCCAGCAGCGTCGACAGTGGCTCCTACAATGAGCAGTTCTTC.

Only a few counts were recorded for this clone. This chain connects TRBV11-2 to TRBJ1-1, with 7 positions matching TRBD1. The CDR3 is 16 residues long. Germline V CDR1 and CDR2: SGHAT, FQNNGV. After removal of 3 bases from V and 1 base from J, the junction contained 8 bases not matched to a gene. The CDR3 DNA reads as TGTGCCAGCAGCTTGATGACAGGGTCCGCGAACACTGAAGCTTTCTTT. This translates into CASSLMTGSANTEAFF.

CDR3 nucleotide sequence: TGCGCCAGCAGTCACCCGGGGGAGGGTTGGTGCAATCAGCCCCAGCATTTT. It translates to CASSHPGEGWCNQPQHF. V and J are TRBV23-1 and TRBJ1-5; maybe TRBD1 (5 bases). TRBV23-1 falls under the ORF class, with uncertain function. V was clipped by 3 bases and J by 2 bases, with 17 bases between them. This CDR3 contains 17 residues.

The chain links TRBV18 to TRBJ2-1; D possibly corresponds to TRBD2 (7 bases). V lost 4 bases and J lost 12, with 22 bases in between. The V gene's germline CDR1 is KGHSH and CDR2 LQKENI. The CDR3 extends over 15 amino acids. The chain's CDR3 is CASSLYRLAEGGQFF. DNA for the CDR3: TGTGCCAGCTCACTCTACCGGCTAGCGGAGGGGGGGCAGTTCTTC.

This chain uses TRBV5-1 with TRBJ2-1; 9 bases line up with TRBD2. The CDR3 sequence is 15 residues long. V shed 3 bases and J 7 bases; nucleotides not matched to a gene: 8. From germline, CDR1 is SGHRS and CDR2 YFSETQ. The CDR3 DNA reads TGCGCCAGCAGCTCGGTAGCGGGAGTTTGGAATGAGCAGTTCTTC. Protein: CASSSVAGVWNEQFF.

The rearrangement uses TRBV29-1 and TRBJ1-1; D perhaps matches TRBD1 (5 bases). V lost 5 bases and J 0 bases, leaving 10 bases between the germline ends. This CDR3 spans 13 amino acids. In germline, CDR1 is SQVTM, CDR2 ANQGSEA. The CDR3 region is CSVLRTMNTEAFF. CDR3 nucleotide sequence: TGCAGCGTTCTTCGGACAATGAACACTGAAGCTTTCTTT.

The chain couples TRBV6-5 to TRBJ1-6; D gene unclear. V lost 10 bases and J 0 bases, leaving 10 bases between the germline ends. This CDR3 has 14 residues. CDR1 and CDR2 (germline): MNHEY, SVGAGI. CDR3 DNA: TGTGCCACTGCACAGAGCTCCTATAATTCACCCCTCCACTTT. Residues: CATAQSSYNSPLHF.

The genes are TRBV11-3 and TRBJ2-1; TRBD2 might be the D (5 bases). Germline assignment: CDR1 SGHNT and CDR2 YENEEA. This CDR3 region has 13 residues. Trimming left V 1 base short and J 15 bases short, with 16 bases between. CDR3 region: CASSLGRETHRFF. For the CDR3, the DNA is TGTGCCAGCAGCTTAGGTCGGGAAACCCATCGGTTCTTC. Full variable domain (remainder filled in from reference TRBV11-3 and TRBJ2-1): EAGVVQSPRYKIIEKKQPVAFWCNPISGHNTLYWYLQNLGQGPELLIRYENEEAVDDSQLPKDRFSAERLKGVDSTLKIQPAELGDSAVYLCASSLGRETHRFFGPGTRLTVL.

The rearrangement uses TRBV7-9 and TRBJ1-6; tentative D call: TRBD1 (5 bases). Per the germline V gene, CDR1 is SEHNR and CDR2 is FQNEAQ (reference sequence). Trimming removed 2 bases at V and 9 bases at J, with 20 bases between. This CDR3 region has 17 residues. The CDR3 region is CASSLRGGEGKISPLHF. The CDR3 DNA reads TGTGCCAGCAGCTTACGGGGGGGGGAGGGAAAAATTTCACCCCTCCACTTT. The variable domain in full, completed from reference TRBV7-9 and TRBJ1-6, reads DTGVSQNPRHKITKRGQNVTFRCDPISEHNRLYWYRQTLGQGPEFLTYFQNEAQLEKSRLLSDRFSAERPKGSFSTLEIQRTEQGDSAMYLCASSLRGGEGKISPLHFGNGTRLTVT.